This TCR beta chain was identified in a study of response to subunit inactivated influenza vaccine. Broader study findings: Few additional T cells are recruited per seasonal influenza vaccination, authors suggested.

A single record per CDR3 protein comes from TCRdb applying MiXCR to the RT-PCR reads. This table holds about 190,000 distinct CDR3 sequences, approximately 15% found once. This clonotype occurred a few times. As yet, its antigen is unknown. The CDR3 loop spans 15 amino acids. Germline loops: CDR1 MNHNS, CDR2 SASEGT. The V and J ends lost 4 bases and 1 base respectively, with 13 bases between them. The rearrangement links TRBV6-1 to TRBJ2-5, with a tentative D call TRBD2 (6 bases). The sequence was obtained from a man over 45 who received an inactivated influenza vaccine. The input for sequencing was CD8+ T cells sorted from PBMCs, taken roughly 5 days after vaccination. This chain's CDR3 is CASSVFGSGQETQYF. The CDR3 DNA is TGTGCCAGCAGTGTCTTCGGGAGCGGCCAAGAGACCCAGTACTTC.